This TCR beta chain was captured by sequencing in a study of Ad26.COV2.S vaccination and SARS-CoV-2 variants. General study results and limits: Vaccine and placebo recipients had comparable breadth of non-spike TCRs. From the TCR breadth and depth analyses, total T cell responses may have been underestimated. Following vaccination, spike-specific CD8+ and CD4+ T cell responses reportedly exhibited substantial breadth.

TCRdb keeps only in-frame clones here, not all; method: immunoSEQ multiplex PCR. The data contain more than 400,000 clones, roughly 90% of them singletons. Worth noting for this clone: What it binds is unknown.

Indicated treatment: roughly 19 received Ad26.COV2.S at low or high dose, single or two shots; roughly five received placebo; per-sample allocation not given. Samples analyzed were those drawn on day 63 after the first vaccine or placebo injection. The TCR was taken from a person between 18 and 65 years old who received the Ad26.COV2.S COVID-19 vaccine or a placebo. The input for sequencing was peripheral blood, taken in a trial of Ad26.COV2.S vaccine versus placebo.

The CDR3 DNA is TGTGCCAGCAGCTGGGGTGGGGCCAACGTCCTGACTTTC. Encoded protein: CASSWGGANVLTF. V gene TRBV5-5 combines with J gene TRBJ2-6, with D unclear. V lost 3 bases, J lost 3 bases, and 4 bases lay in between. The CDR3 has 13 amino acids. CDR1 is SGHKS and CDR2 is YYEKEE in the germline V gene (reference sequence).